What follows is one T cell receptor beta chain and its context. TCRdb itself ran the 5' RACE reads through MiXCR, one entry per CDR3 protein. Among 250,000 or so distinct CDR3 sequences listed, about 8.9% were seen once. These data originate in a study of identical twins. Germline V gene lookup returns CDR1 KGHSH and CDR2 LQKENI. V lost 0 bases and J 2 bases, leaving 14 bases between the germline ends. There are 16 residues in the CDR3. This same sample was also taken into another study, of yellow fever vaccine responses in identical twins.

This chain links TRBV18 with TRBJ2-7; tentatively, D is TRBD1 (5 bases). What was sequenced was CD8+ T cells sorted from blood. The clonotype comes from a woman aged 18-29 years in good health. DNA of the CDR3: TGTGCCAGCTCACCACCCCGAGACAGCGCTCCCTACGAGCAGTACTTC. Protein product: CASSPPRDSAPYEQYF.